Presented here are 27 T cell receptor beta chains from one specimen sequenced in a study of blood T cells in healthy people across ages. A sample-barcoded 5' primer and a J-beta primer mix were used in a second PCR of about 7 to 12 cycles. MiXCR was run by TCRdb on the 5' RACE reads, yielding one entry per CDR3 protein. This repertoire shows around 1,800,000 distinct CDR3 sequences, 35% to 50% found once; its top ten account for under 25%. Material for sequencing was blood. All receptors derive from a human donor in good health.

This clonotype occurred a few times. V is TRBV4-1 and J is TRBJ1-5; no clear D gene. Germline values: CDR1 MGHRA, CDR2 YSYEKL. The ends were cut back, 2 bases at V and 5 bases at J, with 10 bases in the middle. The CDR3 consists of 14 residues. The CDR3: CASSQQGLDQPQHF. CDR3 coding DNA: TGCGCCAGCAGCCAACAAGGTTTAGATCAGCCCCAGCATTTT.

The chain joins TRBV2 to TRBJ2-1; weak D call: TRBD2 (6 bases). Germline V gene data show CDR1 as SNHLY and CDR2 as FYNNEI. This CDR3 region has 14 residues. The ends were cut back, 9 bases at V and 4 bases at J, with 16 bases in the middle. In DNA, the CDR3 is TGTGCCAGGGGCCGGGACTTAACTTACAATGAGCAGTTCTTC. This codes for CARGRDLTYNEQFF.

The chain combines TRBV3-1 with TRBJ2-4; tentatively, D is TRBD2 (6 bases). Between the trimmed V and J ends, which lost 1 base and 2 bases, there was a span of 18 bases. Germline CDR1 is LGHDT and CDR2 is YNNKEL (reference sequence). This CDR3 has 18 amino acids. The CDR3 region has the DNA TGTGCCAGCAGCCAAGTGACTGCGCGTAGCGGAACCAAAAACATTCAGTACTTC. It is translated as CASSQVTARSGTKNIQYF.

The rearrangement joins TRBV12-3 or TRBV12-4 to TRBJ1-1; TRBD1 matches 10 bases. This CDR3 is built from 15 residues. The V and J ends lost 1 base and 7 bases, in that order; junction bases with no gene match: 6. Here the CDR3 reads CASSLGTGGVIEAFF. CDR3 nucleotides: TGTGCCAGCAGTTTAGGGACAGGGGGAGTTATTGAAGCTTTCTTT.

The V and J genes are TRBV7-2 and TRBJ1-2; 7 positions agree with TRBD1. CDR1 and CDR2 (germline): SGHTA, FQGNSA. CDR3 length: 15 residues. The junction had 10 bases not matched to a gene; V was cut back by 5 bases and J by 4 bases. CDR3 DNA: TGTGCCAGCAGCCCCTCAGGGGGAAGGCTCTATGGCTACACCTTC. It is translated as CASSPSGGRLYGYTF.

The chain has TRBV7-2 and TRBJ2-7; tentatively, D is TRBD1 (5 bases). With 6 bases removed from V and 2 bases from J, the gap between germline ends came to 11 bases. The germline V gene has CDR1 SGHTA and CDR2 FQGNSA. CDR3 length equals 13 residues. The CDR3: CASRYQGTYEQYF. Written as DNA, the CDR3 is TGTGCCAGCAGGTATCAGGGAACCTACGAGCAGTACTTC.

This clonotype was counted a few times. The V call is TRBV20-1, the J call TRBJ1-2; D gene uncertain. Germline CDR1 reads DFQATT; CDR2 reads SNEGSKA (reference sequence). Deletions cut 2 bases from V and 4 bases from J, with 11 bases between. CDR3 length: 13 residues. CDR3 in amino acids: CSARPPDSYGYTF. The CDR3 DNA is TGCAGTGCTAGACCTCCGGACTCCTATGGCTACACCTTC.

The chain links TRBV5-1 to TRBJ1-1; 9 bases align to TRBD1. Losses at the gene ends were 3 bases for V and 0 bases for J; bases not matched to a gene: 6. The germline V gene has CDR1 SGHRS and CDR2 YFSETQ. The CDR3 is made up of 16 amino acids. The CDR3 spells CASSWTGTGLNTEAFF. The CDR3 nucleotides read TGCGCCAGCAGCTGGACCGGGACAGGGTTGAACACTGAAGCTTTCTTT. The full variable domain, its missing parts supplied by reference TRBV5-1 and TRBJ1-1, is KAGVTQTPRYLIKTRGQQVTLSCSPISGHRSVSWYQQTPGQGLQFLFEYFSETQRNKGNFPGRFSGRQFSNSRSEMNVSTLELGDSALYLCASSWTGTGLNTEAFFGQGTRLTVV.

This chain connects TRBV4-3 to TRBJ2-1, with D possibly matching TRBD1 (6 bases). Germline assignment: CDR1 LGHNA and CDR2 YSLEER. V lost 0 bases and J lost 6, with 12 bases in between. The CDR3 covers 15 residues. DNA of the CDR3: TGCGCCAGCAGCCAAGATTACACAGGGACCAATGAGCAGTTCTTC. This translates into CASSQDYTGTNEQFF.

Concerning this clonotype itself: A clone one base away is much larger, so this may be a read error. The chain combines TRBV29-1 with TRBJ1-1, with D unclear. Trimming took 5 bases from V and 1 from J, leaving 5 bases between them. CDR1 is SQVTM, CDR2 ANQGSEA, per germline. The CDR3 runs to 11 residues. The CDR3 spells CSVWGNTEAFF. CDR3 nucleotides: TGCAGCGTTTGGGGGAACACTGAAGCTTTCTTT.

This clonotype was detected only a few times. This sequence joins TRBV29-1 and TRBJ2-3; a weak D match, TRBD2 (5 bases). The CDR3 has 16 residues. CDR1 SQVTM and CDR2 ANQGSEA come from the germline V gene. V lost 4 bases, J lost 1 base, and 18 bases lay in between. This CDR3 reads CSVGSPGGLGTDTQYF. The CDR3 region has the DNA TGCAGCGTTGGATCTCCAGGAGGCCTTGGCACAGATACGCAGTATTTT.

This clonotype appeared a few times. At one end, the junction sequence differs from germline, possibly due to a read error. The V call is TRBV4-3, the J call TRBJ1-2, with unresolved D. CDR3 size: 16 residues. CDR1 is LGHNA, CDR2 YSLEER, per germline. The CDR3 sequence: CASSQQKLHGNYGHTF. CDR3 DNA: TGCGCCAGCAGCCAGCAGAAGCTACACGGTAACTATGGCCACACCTTC.

This clonotype was found a few times. This chain uses TRBV6-2 or TRBV6-3 with TRBJ2-7; no clear D gene. This CDR3 is built from 14 residues. Germline assignment: CDR1 MNHEY and CDR2 SVGEGT. The V gene lost 2 bases and the J gene lost 6 bases, with 14 bases spanning the gap. The CDR3 bases are TGTGCCAGCAGTTACGCGACGACCCTTATCGAGCAGTACTTC. Translating it yields CASSYATTLIEQYF.

This clonotype was seen a handful of times. The rearrangement joins TRBV7-3 to TRBJ2-1; TRBD1 matches at 8 bases. V shed 5 bases and J 4 bases; nucleotides not matched to a gene: 7. Germline CDR1 SGHTA, CDR2 FQGTGA. The CDR3 consists of 15 residues. CDR3 sequence reads: CASSPNGQGYNEQFF. The CDR3 bases are TGTGCCAGCAGCCCCAATGGACAGGGATACAATGAGCAGTTCTTC.

The chain couples TRBV20-1 to TRBJ2-3, with TRBD2 identical over 12 bases. V shed 5 bases and J 7 bases; nucleotides not matched to a gene: 7. The CDR3 runs 14 residues. CDR1 and CDR2 (germline): DFQATT, SNEGSKA (reference sequence). CDR3 residues: CSAPPSGGANTQYF. CDR3 nucleotides: TGCAGTGCTCCGCCTAGCGGGGGGGCGAATACGCAGTATTTT.

V usage is TRBV7-2 and J usage is TRBJ1-1, with a tentative D call TRBD1 (5 bases). Germline CDR1 is SGHTA and CDR2 is FQGNSA. The CDR3 is 11 residues long. The DNA of the CDR3 is TGTGCGATATGGGGGGGCACTGAAGCTTTCTTT. Its translation is CAIWGGTEAFF. The full variable domain, its missing parts supplied by reference TRBV7-2 and TRBJ1-1, is GAGVSQSPSNKVTEKGKDVELRCDPISGHTALYWYRQSLGQGLEFLIYFQGNSAPDKSGLPSDRFSAERTGGSVSTLTIQRTQQEDSAVYLCAIWGGTEAFFGQGTRLTVV.

This clonotype was seen many times. The chain joins TRBV5-1 to TRBJ2-5; 7 bases line up with TRBD1. CDR3 length: 14 residues. Looked up from germline, CDR1 is SGHRS and CDR2 is YFSETQ. Unmatched junction bases numbered 4, after V lost 0 bases and J lost 5 bases. CDR3 sequence: CASSLEGAGETQYF. The CDR3 DNA reads TGCGCCAGCAGCTTGGAGGGGGCTGGGGAGACCCAGTACTTC. The full variable domain, its missing parts supplied by reference TRBV5-1 and TRBJ2-5, is KAGVTQTPRYLIKTRGQQVTLSCSPISGHRSVSWYQQTPGQGLQFLFEYFSETQRNKGNFPGRFSGRQFSNSRSEMNVSTLELGDSALYLCASSLEGAGETQYFGPGTRLLVL.

This clonotype has ten or more counts. The V call is TRBV20-1, the J call TRBJ1-5; D is unresolved. Trimming pared 7 bases from V and 4 bases from J, leaving 14 bases between. This CDR3 has 13 amino acids. The germline CDR1 and CDR2 sequences are DFQATT and SNEGSKA (reference sequence). CDR3 loop: CSVGGKGNQPQHF. The DNA for the CDR3 is TGCAGTGTAGGAGGCAAAGGAAATCAGCCCCAGCATTTT.

This clonotype appeared a few times. The CDR3, as DNA: TGTGCCAGCAGCCCAAGGGAGTCTGGGGCCAACGTCCTGACTTTC. Protein: CASSPRESGANVLTF. The chain has TRBV3-1 and TRBJ2-6; possible D gene TRBD2, 5 bases. V was trimmed by 4 bases and J by 1 base, leaving 8 bases between them. CDR1 and CDR2 from the germline V gene are LGHDT and YNNKEL (reference sequence). The CDR3 covers 15 residues.

This clonotype was counted only a few times. The chain couples TRBV7-8 to TRBJ1-2; D ambiguous. The V gene lost 3 bases and the J gene lost 6 bases, with 17 bases spanning the gap. CDR3 length: 15 residues. Germline V CDR1 and CDR2: SGHVS, FQNEAQ. CDR3 in amino acids: CASSFWTREKNGYTF. The DNA of the CDR3 is TGTGCCAGCAGCTTTTGGACTCGGGAAAAAAATGGCTACACCTTC. Filled out from reference TRBV7-8 and TRBJ1-2, the complete variable domain reads GAGVSQSPRYKVAKRGQDVALRCDPISGHVSLFWYQQALGQGPEFLTYFQNEAQLDKSGLPSDRFFAERPEGSVSTLKIQRTQQEDSAVYLCASSFWTREKNGYTFGSGTRLTVV.

This clonotype was found a few times. The chain combines TRBV7-9 with TRBJ1-3, with TRBD1 matching over 7 bases. Unmatched junction bases numbered 2, after V lost 8 bases and J lost 4 bases. CDR1 SEHNR and CDR2 FQNEAQ come from the germline V gene (reference sequence). This CDR3 comprises 12 residues. CDR3 loop: CASWGQGNTIYF. The CDR3 nucleotides are TGTGCCAGCTGGGGACAGGGAAACACCATATATTTT.

CDR3 residues: CASSRGAVMSSYNEQFF. In DNA, the CDR3 is TGTGCCAGCAGCCGGGGGGCGGTGATGAGCTCCTACAATGAGCAGTTCTTC. The V call is TRBV7-2, the J call TRBJ2-1; maybe TRBD2 (7 bases). CDR1 is SGHTA, CDR2 FQGNSA, per germline. CDR3 size: 17 residues. The V and J ends lost 5 bases and 0 bases respectively, with 17 bases between them.

This clonotype appeared a single time. The V gene is TRBV12-3 or TRBV12-4, the J gene TRBJ1-4, with D unresolved. The CDR3 is 13 amino acids. Trimming took 2 bases from V and 8 from J, leaving 9 bases between them. Written as DNA, the CDR3 is TGTGCCAGCAGTTTATGGGAGGGAGAAAAACTGTTTTTT. This codes for CASSLWEGEKLFF.

Comment on this clonotype: The junction does not match germline at one end; this may be a read error. The chain joins TRBV7-8 to TRBJ2-2, with a possible D match to TRBD2 (5 bases). Germline CDR1 reads SGHVS; CDR2 reads FQNEAQ. This CDR3 is 21 amino acids long. The CDR3 protein is CASSLYVGSVVGSSNTGKLFF. The CDR3 coding sequence is TGTGCCAGCAGCTTATATGTGGGGTCCGTTGTAGGGAGCTCGAACACCGGGAAGCTGTTTTTT.

The chain joins TRBV20-1 to TRBJ2-3, with TRBD2 matching over 9 bases. V lost 6 bases, J lost 3 bases, and 7 bases stayed unmatched. Germline loops: CDR1 DFQATT, CDR2 SNEGSKA (reference sequence). CDR3 length equals 14 residues. CDR3 nucleotides: TGCAGTGCCGCGGGCGGGGGGGCGACAGATACGCAGTATTTT. It codes for CSAAGGGATDTQYF.

This clonotype has only a few counts. The chain recombines TRBV9 with TRBJ2-1; 8 bases match TRBD1. The ends lost 0 bases at V and 15 bases at J; junction bases unmatched: 5. Germline lookup yields CDR1 SGDLS and CDR2 YYNGEE. The CDR3 length is 12 residues. The CDR3 loop reads CASSVDRGSLFF. In DNA form, the CDR3 reads TGTGCCAGCAGCGTAGACAGGGGGTCCCTGTTCTTC.

V and J are TRBV20-1 and TRBJ1-2; 7 nucleotides align to TRBD1. Germline V gene lookup returns CDR1 DFQATT and CDR2 SNEGSKA (reference sequence). This CDR3 contains 14 residues. The V and J ends lost 2 bases and 3 bases, in that order; junction bases with no gene match: 6. DNA for the CDR3: TGCAGTGCTAGATCAACAGGGGCGGACTATGGCTACACCTTC. Translating it yields CSARSTGADYGYTF.